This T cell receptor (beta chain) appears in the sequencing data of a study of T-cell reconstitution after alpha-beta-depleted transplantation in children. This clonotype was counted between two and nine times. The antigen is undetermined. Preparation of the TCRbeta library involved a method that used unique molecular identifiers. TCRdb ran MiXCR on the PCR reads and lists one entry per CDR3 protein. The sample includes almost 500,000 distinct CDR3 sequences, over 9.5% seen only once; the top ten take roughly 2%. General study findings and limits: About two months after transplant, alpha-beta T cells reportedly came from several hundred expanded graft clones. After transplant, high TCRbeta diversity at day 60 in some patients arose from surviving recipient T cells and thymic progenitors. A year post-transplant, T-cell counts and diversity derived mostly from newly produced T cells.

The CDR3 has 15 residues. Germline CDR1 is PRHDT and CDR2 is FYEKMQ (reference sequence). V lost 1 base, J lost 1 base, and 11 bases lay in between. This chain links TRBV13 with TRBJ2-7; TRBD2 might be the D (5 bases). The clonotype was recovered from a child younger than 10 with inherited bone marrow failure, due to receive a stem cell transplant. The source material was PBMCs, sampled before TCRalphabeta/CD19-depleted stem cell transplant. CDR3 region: CASSLVSLASYEQYF. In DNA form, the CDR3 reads TGTGCCAGCAGCTTAGTGTCGCTAGCTTCCTACGAGCAGTACTTC. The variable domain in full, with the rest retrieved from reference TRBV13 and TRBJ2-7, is AAGVIQSPRHLIKEKRETATLKCYPIPRHDTVYWYQQGPGQDPQFLISFYEKMQSDKGSIPDRFSAQQFSDYHSELNMSSLELGDSALYFCASSLVSLASYEQYFGPGTRLTVT.